The clone carrying this T cell receptor beta chain was picked up a small number of times. Antigen: not known. Extraction yielded total RNA from whole blood (unfractionated). The sample comes from a study of human T cells and chemical hapten exposure. Background on the study: Variability of per-sample TCR yields stemmed mainly from small differences in pooled library volume. Study-level findings and limits: The number of TCRs above 1 in 1000 frequency did not change after DPC sensitization.

CDR3 length: 15 residues. Unmatched junction bases numbered 8, after V lost 6 bases and J lost 4 bases. Germline values: CDR1 MGHDK, CDR2 SYGVNS. As originally analysed: TCRs per sample had a median of 95,638 and ranged from roughly 23,224 to 700,000. TCRdb ran MiXCR on the 5' RACE reads and lists one entry per CDR3 protein. The V and J calls reflect TCRdb's pipeline rather than the authors' work. This table has 65,000 to 95,000 distinct CDR3 sequences, 7.7% appearing once. The clonotype comes from a male donor in good health. The chain employs TRBV25-1 and TRBJ2-7; 11 bases agree with TRBD1. This chain's CDR3 is CASRGTGGEEYEQYF. The CDR3, as DNA: TGTGCCAGCAGGGGGACAGGGGGGGAGGAGTACGAGCAGTACTTC.